Listed below are T cell receptor beta chains from one sample, sequenced in a study. TCRdb fed the RT-PCR reads into MiXCR, producing one record per CDR3 protein. Of more than 600,000 distinct CDR3 sequences listed, 14% are singletons. The sample comprised memory CD4+ T cells from blood. These receptors were collected from a female donor in good health, serving as a healthy control. Both conserved end residues are part of each CDR3. Fields, in order: J gene, V gene, clone size, CDR3 length, D gene, CDR3 protein, CDR3 DNA. D genes are given only for firm matches. Clone size, where shown, is once, few, many, or a class for clones that have expanded.

>TRBJ1-2|TRBV12-3/TRBV12-4|.|13|.
CASSLGQSRERTF
TGTGCCAGCAGTTTGGGTCAGAGCAGAGAGCGGACCTTC
>TRBJ2-1|TRBV20-1|few|14|TRBD2
CSAGTSGNYNEQFF
TGCAGTGCCGGGACTAGCGGAAACTACAATGAGCAGTTCTTC
>TRBJ2-2|TRBV6-5|few|16|.
CASSYSPTGVTGELFF
TGTGCCAGCAGTTACTCGCCTACGGGAGTCACCGGGGAGCTGTTTTTT
>TRBJ2-5|TRBV20-1|few|14|TRBD1
CSARVSGGQETQYF
TGCAGTGCTAGAGTGTCAGGGGGCCAAGAGACCCAGTACTTC
>TRBJ2-2|TRBV20-1|.|14|.
CSARQNANTGELFF
TGCAGTGCTCGACAGAACGCGAACACCGGGGAGCTGTTTTTT
>TRBJ1-5|TRBV12-3/TRBV12-4|many|13|.
CASSWDSNQPQHF
TGTGCCAGCAGTTGGGATAGCAATCAGCCCCAGCATTTT
>TRBJ2-2|TRBV5-1|many|17|TRBD2
CASSRTSGGPNTGELFF
TGCGCCAGCAGCCGGACTAGCGGGGGCCCGAACACCGGGGAGCTGTTTTTT
>TRBJ2-1|TRBV20-1|.|13|TRBD2
CSARLGGYNEQFF
TGCAGTGCTAGACTGGGGGGGTACAATGAGCAGTTCTTC
>TRBJ2-6|TRBV5-6|few|16|.
CASSLWARSGANVLTF
TGTGCCAGCAGCTTGTGGGCTCGCTCTGGGGCCAACGTCCTGACTTTC
>TRBJ2-3|TRBV7-9|.|14|.
CASSLAGHADTQYF
TGTGCCAGCAGCTTAGCAGGGCATGCAGATACGCAGTATTTT
>TRBJ2-7|TRBV4-3|.|13|.
CTSSQDRQLEQYF
TGCACCAGCAGCCAAGATCGGCAACTCGAGCAGTACTTC
>TRBJ2-7|TRBV20-1|many|13|.
CSARPGQDPEQYF
TGCAGTGCTAGGCCCGGGCAGGATCCCGAGCAGTACTTC
>TRBJ2-1|TRBV5-1|many|14|TRBD2
CASSLPRESDEQFF
TGCGCCAGCAGCTTGCCGCGGGAGAGTGATGAGCAGTTCTTC
>TRBJ2-7|TRBV3-1|.|13|.
CASSQFRSGEQYF
TGTGCCAGCAGCCAATTCCGGTCGGGCGAGCAGTACTTC
>TRBJ1-6|TRBV20-1|.|17|TRBD1
CSARMAVSRDRSSPLHF
TGCAGTGCTAGAATGGCGGTATCCCGGGACAGAAGTTCACCCCTCCACTTT
>TRBJ2-3|TRBV7-8|few|15|TRBD2
CASLPNTGGADTQYF
TGTGCCAGCCTCCCAAATACGGGGGGGGCAGATACGCAGTATTTT
>TRBJ2-2|TRBV7-2|many|14|.
CASSLERSTGELFF
TGTGCCAGCAGCTTAGAACGGTCAACCGGGGAGCTGTTTTTT
>TRBJ1-4|TRBV28|many|13|.
CASSLISDYKLFF
TGTGCCAGCAGTTTGATTTCCGACTATAAACTGTTTTTT
>TRBJ2-1|TRBV5-5|many|15|.
CASSLQQVSYNEQFF
TGTGCCAGCAGCTTGCAACAGGTCTCCTACAATGAGCAGTTCTTC
>TRBJ1-6|TRBV5-6|.|14|.
CASSLGRSNSPLHF
TGTGCCAGCAGCTTGGGCAGGAGTAATTCACCCCTCCACTTT
>TRBJ1-1|TRBV7-2|.|15|.
CASSLVAFGNTEAFF
TGTGCCAGCAGCTTAGTGGCATTCGGGAACACTGAAGCTTTCTTT
>TRBJ2-1|TRBV7-3|many|13|.
CASSLWVHNEQFF
TGTGCCAGCAGCTTGTGGGTCCACAATGAGCAGTTCTTC
>TRBJ2-1|TRBV7-7|few|16|.
CASSLGGPPDSDEQFF
TGTGCCAGCAGCTTAGGTGGACCCCCCGATTCCGATGAGCAGTTCTTC
>TRBJ2-7|TRBV4-1|many|13|.
CASSQVRTSEQYF
TGCGCCAGCAGCCAAGTTCGCACTAGCGAGCAGTACTTC
>TRBJ2-7|TRBV5-1|many|14|TRBD2
CASSFSSGSDEQYF
TGCGCCAGCAGCTTTAGTAGCGGGAGTGATGAGCAGTACTTC
>TRBJ2-3|TRBV9|few|16|.
CASSVGRSPSTDTQYF
TGTGCCAGCAGCGTAGGACGCTCCCCTAGCACAGATACGCAGTATTTT
>TRBJ2-7|TRBV28|.|17|.
CASSLFSGASSGYEQYF
TGTGCCAGCAGTTTATTTTCTGGGGCCTCTTCGGGGTACGAGCAGTACTTC
>TRBJ2-3|TRBV7-9|.|15|.
CAIILRDTSEGTQYF
TGTGCCATCATATTGAGGGACACATCGGAGGGTACGCAGTATTTT
>TRBJ1-1|TRBV28|few|14|TRBD1
CASSPHQGAGEAFF
TGTGCCAGCAGTCCCCATCAGGGGGCCGGTGAAGCTTTCTTT
>TRBJ1-1|TRBV5-1|few|14|.
CASSLDSSPGSAFF
TGCGCCAGCAGCTTGGATAGCTCTCCAGGGTCAGCTTTCTTT
>TRBJ2-1|TRBV2|.|16|TRBD2
CASSGTSGGHNNEQFF
TGTGCCAGCAGTGGGACTAGCGGGGGCCACAACAATGAGCAGTTCTTC